Below are 19 T cell receptor beta chains sequenced from a single sample in a study of beta chain features in type 1 diabetes. Expressed TCRB transcripts were sequenced because the entire RNA isolate underwent reverse transcription. Only in-frame clones appear in the TCRdb table, and some are missing; sequencing was by immunoSEQ multiplex PCR. Of around 500,000 clones in the sample, over 25% were seen once. The sequenced sample consisted of naive CD4+ T cells from blood. The receptors here all came from a young man in good health.

The rearrangement links TRBV18 to TRBJ2-4; D is ambiguous. Trimming removed 3 bases from V and 0 bases from J, with 6 bases in between. From germline, CDR1 is KGHSH and CDR2 LQKENI. The CDR3 loop spans 14 amino acids. This CDR3 is CASSPSLAKNIQYF. CDR3 sequence (DNA): TGTGCCAGCTCACCTTCACTAGCCAAAAACATTCAGTACTTC.

The chain recombines TRBV25-1 with TRBJ2-1, with 7 bases lining up with TRBD1. The CDR3 contains 15 residues. Unmatched junction bases numbered 9, after V lost 6 bases and J lost 4 bases. Per the germline V gene, CDR1 is MGHDK and CDR2 is SYGVNS. The CDR3 reads CASSDVGRGYNEQFF. The CDR3 coding sequence is TGTGCCAGCAGCGACGTGGGCAGGGGGTACAATGAGCAGTTCTTC.

This clone was found a few times. The CDR3 bases are TGTGCCTGGAGTCGGACTAGCGGGAGGTCTGGTACAGATACGCAGTATTTT. Protein sequence: CAWSRTSGRSGTDTQYF. The chain couples TRBV30 to TRBJ2-3, with TRBD2 matching over 14 bases. This CDR3 region has 17 residues. V lost 2 bases, J lost 3 bases, and 7 bases stayed unmatched. The V gene's germline CDR1 is GTSNPN and CDR2 SVGIG (reference sequence).

The V call is TRBV4-2, the J call TRBJ2-2; D possibly uses TRBD1 or TRBD2 (5 bases each). CDR1 LGHNA and CDR2 YNFKEQ come from the germline V gene. Trimming stripped 3 bases from V and 7 bases from J, with 21 bases between. There are 17 residues in the CDR3. CDR3 residues: CASSHPGTGSYGGELFF. In DNA, the CDR3 is TGTGCCAGCAGCCACCCCGGGACGGGGAGTTATGGCGGGGAGCTGTTTTTT.

This clone was seen a few times. The J gene is TRBJ1-4, the V gene TRBV29-1; perhaps TRBD1 as D (5 bases). The germline gives CDR1 SQVTM, CDR2 ANQGSEA. The CDR3 has 13 amino acids. The V and J ends lost 4 bases and 3 bases respectively, with 9 bases between them. CDR3 coding DNA: TGCAGCGTTGGGAGGGACCCTAATGAAAAACTGTTTTTT. This codes for CSVGRDPNEKLFF.

The J gene is TRBJ2-4, the V gene TRBV30; D gene uncertain. V was pared by 2 bases and J by 1 base, with 9 bases between. Germline CDR1 is GTSNPN and CDR2 is SVGIG (reference sequence). This CDR3 comprises 14 residues. As DNA, the CDR3 is TGTGCCTGGAGTTCGGGCAGGGCCAAAAACATTCAGTACTTC. Its translation: CAWSSGRAKNIQYF.

This chain links TRBV7-8 with TRBJ2-5; TRBD2 is a possible D gene (6 bases). CDR1 and CDR2 from the germline V gene are SGHVS and FQNEAQ. The CDR3 consists of 14 residues. V lost 3 bases and J lost 5, with 13 bases in between. DNA for the CDR3: TGTGCCAGCAGCTTGGGACTCGTGCGGGAGACCCAGTACTTC. Residues: CASSLGLVRETQYF.

This chain joins TRBV30 and TRBJ2-5; TRBD2 might be the D (6 bases). This CDR3 is 14 amino acids long. V was trimmed by 1 base and J by 1 base, leaving 10 bases between them. Germline CDR1 GTSNPN, CDR2 SVGIG (reference sequence). The CDR3 DNA reads TGTGCCTGGAGTGGGTTTAGCGGCCAAGAGACCCAGTACTTC. Its translation is CAWSGFSGQETQYF.

This clone was detected a few times. This rearrangement joins TRBV7-6 to TRBJ2-1; D may be TRBD2 (6 bases). The CDR3 length is 15 residues. V lost 3 bases and J lost 6, with 15 bases in between. Germline-derived CDR1 and CDR2 are SGHVS and FNYEAQ. The CDR3 loop is CASSFTSPYSNEQFF. The CDR3 nucleotides are TGTGCCAGCAGCTTCACTAGCCCTTATAGCAATGAGCAGTTCTTC.

The V call is TRBV29-1, the J call TRBJ2-7, with no clear D. V was shortened by 7 bases and J by 1 base, with 14 bases between the two germline ends. The CDR3 length is 13 residues. CDR1 and CDR2 from the germline V gene are SQVTM and ANQGSEA. The CDR3 reads CSARDWRSYEQYF. Here the CDR3 DNA reads TGCAGCGCCCGTGACTGGCGTTCCTACGAGCAGTACTTC.

V usage is TRBV5-4 and J usage is TRBJ2-3; the D is unclear. The CDR3 contains 15 residues. Germline assignment: CDR1 SGHNT and CDR2 YYREEE (reference sequence). V shed 1 base and J shed 0 bases, with 9 bases lying between them. The CDR3 region is CASSLSRPSTDTQYF. The CDR3 nucleotides are TGTGCCAGCAGCTTGTCGCGCCCTAGCACAGATACGCAGTATTTT.

There are a few counts of this clone. The chain carries TRBV29-1 and TRBJ2-7, with unresolved D. The CDR3 loop spans 12 amino acids. V dropped 4 bases and J dropped 4 bases, with 11 bases sitting between them. The V gene's germline CDR1 is SQVTM and CDR2 ANQGSEA. The CDR3 region is CSVGPKRYEQYF. CDR3 DNA: TGCAGCGTTGGCCCAAAGCGTTACGAGCAGTACTTC.

For this clone: The same CDR3 can be traced to other DNA sequences in this sample. J is TRBJ2-7 and V is TRBV29-1; D unresolved. CDR1 is SQVTM and CDR2 is ANQGSEA in the germline V gene. The CDR3 totals 11 residues. Trimming took off 4 bases at V and 2 bases at J, with 6 bases between the two ends. This CDR3 is CSVAQTYEQYF. CDR3 nucleotides: TGCAGCGTTGCCCAGACCTACGAGCAGTACTTC.

The chain joins TRBV30 to TRBJ2-1; 8 bases match TRBD1. This CDR3 is built from 15 residues. Germline assignment: CDR1 GTSNPN and CDR2 SVGIG (reference sequence). V was clipped by 0 bases and J by 2 bases; unmatched bases: 3. The CDR3 coding sequence is TGTGCCTGGAGTGTGGACAGGGCGGCCTACAATGAGCAGTTCTTC. It is translated as CAWSVDRAAYNEQFF.

The V call is TRBV28, the J call TRBJ2-2, with D possibly TRBD2 on 5 matching bases. Germline values: CDR1 MDHEN, CDR2 SYDVKM. The CDR3 extends over 12 amino acids. Between the trimmed V and J ends, which lost 7 bases and 5 bases, there was a span of 8 bases. The CDR3 reads CASISGTGELFF. CDR3 DNA sequence: TGTGCCAGCATATCGGGGACCGGGGAGCTGTTTTTT.

This clone turned up a few times. The V call is TRBV7-9, the J call TRBJ2-1, with D hard to call. Per the germline V gene, CDR1 is SEHNR and CDR2 is FQNEAQ (reference sequence). This CDR3 region has 16 residues. V was clipped by 4 bases and J by 11 bases, with 24 bases between them. CDR3 bases: TGTGCCAGCAGCTCTGGGCCCATACCGTTCCAAGTCCAGCAGTTCTTC. This sequence encodes CASSSGPIPFQVQQFF.

The chain joins TRBV5-1 to TRBJ2-1; D uncertain. V lost 0 bases, J lost 7 bases, and 11 bases lay in between. Germline-derived CDR1 and CDR2 are SGHRS and YFSETQ. The CDR3 is 14 amino acids. CDR3 in amino acids: CASSLAAGPNEQFF. Written as DNA, the CDR3 is TGCGCCAGCAGCTTGGCCGCAGGACCGAATGAGCAGTTCTTC.

The gene calls are TRBV30 and TRBJ2-1; no definite D call. The CDR3 consists of 10 residues. V shed 0 bases and J shed 9 bases, with 3 bases lying between them. CDR1 and CDR2 from the germline V gene are GTSNPN and SVGIG (reference sequence). As DNA, the CDR3 is TGTGCCTGGAGTGTTGCTGAGCAGTTCTTC. Amino acid sequence: CAWSVAEQFF.

The chain couples TRBV11-2 to TRBJ2-3; 7 bases line up with TRBD1. V gave up 4 bases and J gave up 5 bases; unmatched junction bases: 9. Germline V lookup: CDR1 SGHAT, CDR2 FQNNGV. CDR3 length: 15 residues. The CDR3: CASSSNRGQIDTQYF. CDR3 nucleotides: TGTGCCAGCAGCTCCAATAGGGGGCAAATAGATACGCAGTATTTT.